These 32 T cell receptor beta chains originate from one sample sequenced in a study of shared clonotypes between healthy human individuals. Assay: immunoSEQ multiplex PCR; the TCRdb copy retains only in-frame clones and omits some. The sample holds over 2,000,000 clones; just over 90% are singletons and the top ten take more than 1.5%. CD45RO-negative cells were positively selected for CCR7, leaving out terminally differentiated effector memory CD45RA+ cells. Source material: naive CD8+ T cells from PBMCs. Receptors originate from a man younger than 35 in good health. Some clones in this sample may be carry-over from other donors' samples.

This rearrangement joins TRBV10-3 to TRBJ2-1; D perhaps matches TRBD1 (6 bases). The V end lost 7 bases, the J end lost 7 bases, and 23 bases lay between the germline ends. This CDR3 is built from 16 residues. Looked up from germline, CDR1 is ENHRY and CDR2 is SYGVKD. CDR3 amino acids: CAITQGMGATGNEQFF. CDR3 nucleotides: TGTGCCATCACTCAGGGAATGGGAGCGACAGGAAATGAGCAGTTCTTC.

CDR3 in DNA: TGTGCCAGCAGCCCGCAAGGACGGGTAAGCACAGATACGCAGTATTTT. Translation: CASSPQGRVSTDTQYF. This chain uses TRBV7-9 with TRBJ2-3; D is ambiguous. The CDR3 loop spans 16 amino acids. Germline V gives CDR1 SEHNR, CDR2 FQNEAQ (reference sequence). The germline V and J ends were trimmed by 5 bases and 0 bases, with 15 bases remaining between them.

V is TRBV7-9 and J is TRBJ2-1; 7 bases match TRBD2. Germline CDR1 reads SEHNR; CDR2 reads FQNEAQ (reference sequence). The CDR3 spans 18 residues. With V trimmed by 4 bases and J by 9 bases, 21 bases remained unmatched. For the CDR3, the DNA is TGTGCCAGCAGCTCCTCTTTTGGCGGGAGTACCCAATTCAGTGAGCAGTTCTTC. It translates to CASSSSFGGSTQFSEQFF.

The rearrangement joins TRBV7-9 to TRBJ1-2; D perhaps matches TRBD1 (6 bases). Trimming pared 1 base from V and 2 bases from J, leaving 11 bases between. This CDR3 contains 15 residues. Looked up from germline, CDR1 is SEHNR and CDR2 is FQNEAQ (reference sequence). The CDR3 DNA reads as TGTGCCAGCAGCTTAGATTATCAGGGGAACTATGGCTACACCTTC. This sequence encodes CASSLDYQGNYGYTF.

This clone was recorded once. The V call is TRBV15, the J call TRBJ2-1; 7 bases are shared with TRBD2. This CDR3 has 16 residues. Trimming removed 0 bases from V and 8 bases from J; junction bases left unmatched: 10. Germline CDR1 reads LNHNV; CDR2 reads YYDKDF (reference sequence). CDR3 protein: CATSRDVRGGRDEQFF. CDR3 DNA: TGTGCCACCAGCAGAGATGTAAGGGGAGGGCGAGATGAGCAGTTCTTC.

The V and J genes are TRBV7-9 and TRBJ2-5; possibly TRBD2 for D (7 bases). Germline loops: CDR1 SEHNR, CDR2 FQNEAQ (reference sequence). Trimming took off 2 bases at V and 2 bases at J, with 15 bases between the two ends. The CDR3 spans 16 residues. In nucleotides, the CDR3 is TGTGCCAGCAGCTTAATCGGGGGGCAGCTTCAAGAGACCCAGTACTTC. This encodes CASSLIGGQLQETQYF.

The chain has TRBV6-1 and TRBJ2-1; 9 bases fit TRBD2. CDR1 and CDR2 (germline): MNHNS, SASEGT. V shed 3 bases and J 5 bases; nucleotides not matched to a gene: 8. The CDR3 spans 16 residues. The CDR3 coding sequence is TGTGCCAGCAGTGATGGTTGGGTAGCGGGAGACAATGAGCAGTTCTTC. This gives the protein CASSDGWVAGDNEQFF.

As for this clone: The sample has other DNA sequences that encode this CDR3 too. J is TRBJ1-5 and V is TRBV19; D is unclear. From germline, CDR1 is LNHDA and CDR2 SQIVND (reference sequence). Between the trimmed V and J ends, which lost 1 base and 0 bases, there was a span of 7 bases. The CDR3 length is 15 residues. CDR3 nucleotide sequence: TGTGCCAGTAGTATAGGTCCTTATAGCAATCAGCCCCAGCATTTT. Residues: CASSIGPYSNQPQHF.

This sequence joins TRBV11-2 and TRBJ2-5; 8 bases map to TRBD1. CDR3 size: 15 residues. J lost 1 base, V lost 4 bases, and 5 bases had no gene match. Germline CDR1 SGHAT, CDR2 FQNNGV. The CDR3 bases are TGTGCCAGCAGCTGGGGACAGGCCCCCCAAGAGACCCAGTACTTC. It codes for CASSWGQAPQETQYF.

The table lists this clone with a few counts. Other DNA sequences in the same sample also yield this CDR3. V usage is TRBV27 and J usage is TRBJ1-5; a weak D match, TRBD1 (6 bases). There are 15 residues in the CDR3. Looked up from germline, CDR1 is MNHEY and CDR2 is SMNVEV (reference sequence). The ends were cut back, 0 bases at V and 4 bases at J, with 10 bases in the middle. The CDR3 bases are TGTGCCAGCAGTTTATCACCAGGGGCTAATCAGCCCCAGCATTTT. It specifies CASSLSPGANQPQHF.

This sequence joins TRBV4-3 and TRBJ2-7; D call uncertain. Germline V gene sequence: CDR1 LGHNA, CDR2 YSLEER. Trimming left V 4 bases short and J 1 base short, with 14 bases between. The CDR3 totals 15 residues. The CDR3 coding sequence is TGCGCCAGCAGCCCGCATCGAGTGGCGTCCTACGAGCAGTACTTC. As protein: CASSPHRVASYEQYF.

V gene TRBV9 combines with J gene TRBJ2-1; 12 bases are a match to TRBD2. Germline CDR1 and CDR2: SGDLS and YYNGEE. The CDR3 is 16 residues long. V lost 1 base and J lost 8; bases outside the gene matches: 7. The CDR3, as DNA: TGTGCCAGCAGCGTAAGAGAGAGACTAGCGGGAGATGAGCAGTTCTTC. Translating gives CASSVRERLAGDEQFF.

This clone appeared once. V is TRBV10-3 and J is TRBJ1-4; D might be TRBD1 (5 bases). Trimming pared 6 bases from V and 5 bases from J, leaving 16 bases between. The CDR3 runs to 15 residues. Germline lookup yields CDR1 ENHRY and CDR2 SYGVKD. As DNA, the CDR3 is TGTGCCATCAGCTCTACCGGGGGAAAAAATGAAAAACTGTTTTTT. It specifies CAISSTGGKNEKLFF.

The rearrangement joins TRBV7-3 to TRBJ2-5, with TRBD1 as a possible D gene (5 bases). Deletions cut 4 bases from V and 5 bases from J, with 17 bases between. Germline CDR1 reads SGHTA; CDR2 reads FQGTGA. The CDR3 spans 15 residues. CDR3 in amino acids: CASSWGGATAETQYF. The CDR3, as DNA: TGTGCCAGCAGCTGGGGTGGGGCTACGGCGGAGACCCAGTACTTC.

This rearrangement joins TRBV5-1 to TRBJ1-3; 12 bases agree with TRBD1. The CDR3 is 20 amino acids. J lost 3 bases, V lost 4 bases, and 17 bases had no gene match. In germline, CDR1 is SGHRS, CDR2 YFSETQ. CDR3 sequence reads: CASSLGPLGTGGVVGNTIYF. The DNA for the CDR3 is TGCGCCAGCAGCCTTGGCCCCCTCGGGACAGGGGGCGTAGTTGGAAACACCATATATTTT. Using reference TRBV5-1 and TRBJ1-3 for the parts outside the CDR3, the full variable domain is KAGVTQTPRYLIKTRGQQVTLSCSPISGHRSVSWYQQTPGQGLQFLFEYFSETQRNKGNFPGRFSGRQFSNSRSEMNVSTLELGDSALYLCASSLGPLGTGGVVGNTIYFGEGSWLTVV.

This clone was seen only once. This chain connects TRBV4-3 to TRBJ2-5; D is undetermined. Matching the DNA end better, TRBJ2-7 makes the J call doubtful. Germline lookup yields CDR1 LGHNA and CDR2 YSLEER. This CDR3 contains 15 residues. The CDR3 sequence is CASSQDRDLPYEQYF. The CDR3 nucleotides read TGCGCCAGCAGCCAAGATCGCGACCTTCCCTACGAGCAGTACTTC.

The chain combines TRBV27 with TRBJ2-3; D unclear. V was cut by 6 bases and J by 3 bases, with 10 bases left in between. This CDR3 is built from 13 residues. Germline assignment: CDR1 MNHEY and CDR2 SMNVEV (reference sequence). CDR3 in amino acids: CASSRRWTDTQYF. The CDR3 bases are TGTGCCAGCAGCCGACGGTGGACAGATACGCAGTATTTT.

To note about this clone: One junction end disagrees with the germline gene, perhaps due to a read error. J is TRBJ2-5 and V is TRBV6-5; D gene uncertain. This CDR3 contains 14 residues. The germline V gene encodes CDR1 MNHEY and CDR2 SVGAGI. DNA for the CDR3: TGTGCCAGCAGTTACCAATTCGTATCAGAGGCCCAGTACTTC. Translating it yields CASSYQFVSEAQYF.

The rearrangement joins TRBV23-1 to TRBJ2-1; no reliable D call. TRBV23-1 is an ORF; its function is uncertain. V lost 0 bases, J lost 0 bases, and 15 bases lay in between. The CDR3 runs to 18 residues. CDR3 in amino acids: CASSQSRSSPSSYNEQFF. The CDR3 DNA follows: TGCGCCAGCAGTCAATCGAGGTCGAGCCCGAGCTCCTACAATGAGCAGTTCTTC.

The rearrangement joins TRBV28 to TRBJ2-2; D remains ambiguous. V was cut by 4 bases and J by 4 bases, with 10 bases left in between. In germline, CDR1 is MDHEN, CDR2 SYDVKM. The CDR3 sequence is 14 residues long. Here the CDR3 DNA reads TGTGCCAGCAGTTCCCGACTTTCCACCGGGGAGCTGTTTTTT. Translation: CASSSRLSTGELFF.

The chain has TRBV28 and TRBJ2-4, with 8 bases fitting TRBD2. This CDR3 spans 13 amino acids. Per the germline V gene, CDR1 is MDHEN and CDR2 is SYDVKM. V lost 9 bases and J lost 3; bases outside the gene matches: 4. The CDR3 spells CASSGTYKNIQYF. The CDR3 DNA reads as TGTGCCAGTAGCGGGACGTACAAAAACATTCAGTACTTC. The full variable domain, with the rest looked up from reference TRBV28 and TRBJ2-4, is DVKVTQSSRYLVKRTGEKVFLECVQDMDHENMFWYRQDPGLGLRLIYFSYDVKMKEKGDIPEGYSVSREKKERFSLILESASTNQTSMYLCASSGTYKNIQYFGAGTRLSVL.

The rearrangement joins TRBV7-6 to TRBJ2-7; D not certain. V was pared by 4 bases and J by 4 bases, with 17 bases between. CDR3 length: 15 residues. Germline V gene data show CDR1 as SGHVS and CDR2 as FNYEAQ. The CDR3, as DNA: TGTGCCAGCAGCTCGGGCGTCGGGTTCGGATACGAGCAGTACTTC. Its protein product is CASSSGVGFGYEQYF.

This chain connects TRBV6-6 to TRBJ1-1, with 8 bases that match TRBD1. Losses at the gene ends were 6 bases for V and 8 bases for J; bases not matched to a gene: 11. The CDR3 consists of 14 residues. Germline CDR1 is MNHNY and CDR2 is SVGAGI (reference sequence). CDR3 loop: CASRIFHPGGEAFF. DNA for the CDR3: TGTGCCAGCAGAATCTTTCACCCAGGGGGCGAAGCTTTCTTT.

The chain employs TRBV25-1 and TRBJ1-1, with a possible D match to TRBD1 (5 bases). Trimming left V 8 bases short and J 10 bases short, with 20 bases between. CDR1 and CDR2 (germline): MGHDK, SYGVNS. This CDR3 spans 13 amino acids. CDR3 amino acids: CASSGYTLLPAFF. The DNA of the CDR3 is TGTGCCAGCTCAGGGTACACCCTCCTCCCAGCTTTCTTT.

The J gene is TRBJ2-7, the V gene TRBV19, with 9 positions matching TRBD1. The CDR3 loop spans 16 amino acids. V lost 2 bases to trimming and J lost 3 bases; unmatched junction nucleotides: 8. Germline V gene sequence: CDR1 LNHDA, CDR2 SQIVND (reference sequence). CDR3 region: CASSIRGTGIIYEQYF. The CDR3, as DNA: TGTGCCAGTAGTATAAGAGGGACAGGGATCATCTACGAGCAGTACTTC.

This clone was counted a single time. The V and J genes are TRBV10-3 and TRBJ2-1; tentatively, D is TRBD2 (6 bases). V was pared by 4 bases and J by 4 bases, with 11 bases between. Germline CDR1 is ENHRY and CDR2 is SYGVKD. The CDR3 covers 14 residues. This CDR3 is CAISVTGAYNEQFF. The CDR3 bases are TGTGCCATCAGTGTTACGGGAGCGTACAATGAGCAGTTCTTC.

The rearrangement uses TRBV7-6 and TRBJ2-7; 7 nucleotides agree with TRBD1. Germline CDR1 SGHVS, CDR2 FNYEAQ. V shed 6 bases, J shed 5 bases, and the junction held 7 bases outside the gene matches. The CDR3 extends over 13 amino acids. The CDR3 spells CASSPTGFNEQYF. CDR3 sequence (DNA): TGTGCCAGCAGTCCGACAGGGTTTAACGAGCAGTACTTC.

The V call is TRBV11-2, the J call TRBJ2-7; a possible D gene is TRBD1 (6 bases). This CDR3 comprises 15 residues. The germline V and J ends were trimmed by 4 bases and 3 bases, with 16 bases remaining between them. CDR1 and CDR2 from the germline V gene are SGHAT and FQNNGV. CDR3 bases: TGTGCCAGCAGCTCCCGCCGGGACAAAGGCTACGAGCAGTACTTC. It yields the protein CASSSRRDKGYEQYF.

About this clone itself: Other DNA variants within this sample encode the same CDR3. V is TRBV6-6 and J is TRBJ2-7; D is perhaps TRBD2 (5 bases). V was shortened by 2 bases and J by 6 bases, with 5 bases between the two germline ends. The CDR3 runs to 11 residues. Germline CDR1 reads MNHNY; CDR2 reads SVGAGI (reference sequence). Here the CDR3 DNA reads TGTGCCAGCAGTTACCTAGCCGAGCAGTACTTC. This sequence encodes CASSYLAEQYF.

The V and J genes are TRBV9 and TRBJ2-7, with D perhaps matching TRBD1 (6 bases). From germline, CDR1 is SGDLS and CDR2 YYNGEE. The CDR3 has 13 amino acids. With 10 bases removed from V and 5 bases from J, the gap between germline ends came to 19 bases. This chain's CDR3 is CASGTGTSDEQYF. DNA of the CDR3: TGTGCCTCCGGCACAGGGACATCGGACGAGCAGTACTTC.

The chain is built from TRBV13 and TRBJ2-3; 8 bases are a match to TRBD2. V shed 2 bases and J 5 bases; nucleotides not matched to a gene: 6. This CDR3 region has 15 residues. Germline values: CDR1 PRHDT, CDR2 FYEKMQ (reference sequence). The CDR3 loop reads CASSLKGLGVDTQYF. In nucleotides, the CDR3 is TGTGCCAGCAGCTTAAAGGGACTAGGTGTAGATACGCAGTATTTT.

The rearrangement links TRBV28 to TRBJ2-3, with 7 bases aligning to TRBD2. Germline V gives CDR1 MDHEN, CDR2 SYDVKM. CDR3 length: 16 residues. V lost 5 bases to trimming and J lost 6 bases; unmatched junction nucleotides: 14. This chain's CDR3 is CASSLRFGRVGDTQYF. In DNA form, the CDR3 reads TGTGCCAGCAGTCTCCGTTTTGGGAGGGTTGGTGATACGCAGTATTTT.